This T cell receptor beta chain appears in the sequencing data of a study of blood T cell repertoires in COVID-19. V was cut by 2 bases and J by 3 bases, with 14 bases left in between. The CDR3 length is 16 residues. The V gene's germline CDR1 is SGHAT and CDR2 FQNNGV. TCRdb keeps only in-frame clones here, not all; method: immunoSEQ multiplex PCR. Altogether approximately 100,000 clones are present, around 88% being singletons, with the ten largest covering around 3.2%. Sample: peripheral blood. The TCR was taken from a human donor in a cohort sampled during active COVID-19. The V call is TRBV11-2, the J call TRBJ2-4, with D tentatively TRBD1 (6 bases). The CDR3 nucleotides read TGTGCCAGCAGCTTACAACAGGGCAAGGACAAAAACATTCAGTACTTC. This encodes CASSLQQGKDKNIQYF.